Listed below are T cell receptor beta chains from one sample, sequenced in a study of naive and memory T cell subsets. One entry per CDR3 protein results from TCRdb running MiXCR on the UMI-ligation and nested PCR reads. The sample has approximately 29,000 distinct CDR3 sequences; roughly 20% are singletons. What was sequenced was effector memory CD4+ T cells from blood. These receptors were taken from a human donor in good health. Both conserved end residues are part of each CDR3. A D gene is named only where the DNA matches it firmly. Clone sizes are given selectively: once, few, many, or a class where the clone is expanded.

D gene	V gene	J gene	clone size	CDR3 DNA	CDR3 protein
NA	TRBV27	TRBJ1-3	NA	TGTGCCAGCAGTTTATCGCAGGGGTTAGGAAACACCATATATTTT	CASSLSQGLGNTIYF
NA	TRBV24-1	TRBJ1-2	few	TGTGCCACCAGTGATCGGACCCTTTATGGCTACACCTTC	CATSDRTLYGYTF
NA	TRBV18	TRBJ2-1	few	TGTGCCAGCTCACCGTTTATTCGGAACTCCTACAATGAGCAGTTCTTC	CASSPFIRNSYNEQFF
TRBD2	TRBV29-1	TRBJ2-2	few	TGCAGCGTTGAAGATCCTAGCGGGGGGGCGGGGGAGCTGTTTTTT	CSVEDPSGGAGELFF
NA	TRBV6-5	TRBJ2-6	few	TGTGCCAGCTGGGGCACCGCGACGGCTGGGGCCAACGTCCTGACTTTC	CASWGTATAGANVLTF
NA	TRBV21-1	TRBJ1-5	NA	TGTGCCAGCAGCAAAAGGAGGGATCAGCCCCAGCATTTT	CASSKRRDQPQHF
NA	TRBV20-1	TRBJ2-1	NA	TGCAGTGCTAGAGATCCGACTCACAATGAGCAGTTCTTC	CSARDPTHNEQFF
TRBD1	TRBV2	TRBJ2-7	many	TGTGCCAGCACTAAGGAGGACGGGACAGGCCCCTACGAGCAGTACTTC	CASTKEDGTGPYEQYF
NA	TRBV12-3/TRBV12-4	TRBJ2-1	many	TGTGCCAGCAGTTTAGCTGCCAGATACAATGAGCAGTTCTTC	CASSLAARYNEQFF
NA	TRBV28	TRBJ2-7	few	TGTGCCAGCAGTTTTACATTACAGTCGCTATCCTACGAGCAGTACTTC	CASSFTLQSLSYEQYF
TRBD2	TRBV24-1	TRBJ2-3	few	TGTGCCACCAGCGGGGGGGGGACCCCGGGAGATACGCAGTATTTT	CATSGGGTPGDTQYF
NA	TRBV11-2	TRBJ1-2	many	TGTGCCAGCAGCTGGACATACAACTATGGCTACACCTTC	CASSWTYNYGYTF
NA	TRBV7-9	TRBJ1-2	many	TGTGCCAGCAGCTTAGGCCATGAGGAGAACTATGGCTACACCTTC	CASSLGHEENYGYTF
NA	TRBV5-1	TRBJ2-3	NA	TGCGCCAGCAGCTTGGATCCGGCCCCGGACGCCGCATTT	CASSLDPAPDAAF
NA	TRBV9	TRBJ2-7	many	TGTGCCAGCAGCGTTGGGTACAGTCCCTACGAGCAGTACTTC	CASSVGYSPYEQYF
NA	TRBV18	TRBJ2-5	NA	TGTGCCAGCTCACCCTCCTCCAATTTGGAGACCCAGTACTTC	CASSPSSNLETQYF
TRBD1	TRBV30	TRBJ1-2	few	TGTGCCTGGGCAAGACAGGGGCTGGGCTATGGCTACACCTTC	CAWARQGLGYGYTF
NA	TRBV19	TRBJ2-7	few	TGTGCCAGTAGTAGCAGTGTCTACGAGCAGTACTTC	CASSSSVYEQYF
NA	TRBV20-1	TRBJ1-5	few	TGCAGTGCTCGCCCATCGGACAATCAGCCCCAGCATTTT	CSARPSDNQPQHF
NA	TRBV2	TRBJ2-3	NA	TGTGCCAGCAGTGAAGGGGGGGCTAGCACAGATACGCAGTATTTT	CASSEGGASTDTQYF
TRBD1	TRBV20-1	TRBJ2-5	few	TGCAGTGCCCGGCAGGGGGCCGGAGAGACCCAGTACTTC	CSARQGAGETQYF
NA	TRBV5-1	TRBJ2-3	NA	TGCGCCAGCAGCGTCGAGGGCACAGATACGCAGTATTTT	CASSVEGTDTQYF
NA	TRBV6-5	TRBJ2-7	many	TGTGCCAGCAGTCCCTCCGGGGGAGGCTGGTACGAGCAGTACTTC	CASSPSGGGWYEQYF
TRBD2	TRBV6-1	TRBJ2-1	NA	TGTGCCAGCAGCCCTCAGGGGACTAGGCGACAGAATGAGCAGTTCTTC	CASSPQGTRRQNEQFF
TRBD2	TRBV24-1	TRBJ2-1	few	TGTGCCACCAGTGATTCAACGGTAGCGGGAGTAGGTTACAATGAGCAGTTCTTC	CATSDSTVAGVGYNEQFF
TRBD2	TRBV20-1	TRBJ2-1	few	TGCAGTGCACCGACTAGCGGGAGGCCCAGCTCCTACAATGAGCAGTTCTTC	CSAPTSGRPSSYNEQFF